This TCR beta chain was sequenced in a study of blood T cell repertoires in COVID-19. Turning to the study itself: Sites in the United States, Italy and Spain provided acute and convalescent COVID-19 samples.

In the original processing: The authors estimated nucleated cell counts from reference gene primer amplification. Sequenced by immunoSEQ multiplex PCR; TCRdb stores in-frame clones only, minus some. Clonal size and the V and J genes are those of that table, whereas D and trimming came from the DNA. The sample consists of about 180,000 clones, around 85% of them appearing once. This CDR3 comprises 14 residues. V was cut by 3 bases and J by 1 base, with 8 bases left in between. The germline gives CDR1 SGHTA, CDR2 FQGNSA. The sequence came from a man aged 50-59 years with active or convalescent COVID-19. V and J are TRBV7-2 and TRBJ2-3; a weak D match, TRBD1 (5 bases). Material: peripheral blood. The DNA of the CDR3 is TGTGCCAGCAGCTTCATCAGGGGCACAGATACGCAGTATTTT. Its translation: CASSFIRGTDTQYF.